A selection of T cell receptor beta chains follows, all from one sample in a study of OX40 agonist ivuxolimab in advanced cancers. Only in-frame clones appear in the TCRdb table, and some are missing; sequencing was by immunoSEQ multiplex PCR. The repertoire holds roughly 100,000 clones, about 85% seen once, with roughly 3.8% in the top ten. The sample in question was CD4+ or CD8+ T cells sorted from blood, obtained in a trial of the OX40 agonist ivuxolimab. Source of these receptors: an adult with an advanced solid tumor such as melanoma, head and neck, liver or kidney cancer. Both conserved end residues are part of each CDR3. The D gene is left open where the match is weak. The size field is filled for only some rows; it gives once, few, many or a size class.

D gene: .
clone size: .
J gene: TRBJ2-7
V gene: TRBV28
CDR3 protein: CASSYGRARTYEQYF
CDR3 DNA: TGTGCCAGCAGTTATGGGCGGGCCCGGACCTACGAGCAGTACTTC

D gene: .
clone size: .
J gene: TRBJ2-7
V gene: TRBV11-3
CDR3 protein: CASSPEGRTSYEQYF
CDR3 DNA: TGTGCCAGCAGCCCCGAGGGCAGGACCTCCTACGAGCAGTACTTC

D gene: .
clone size: .
J gene: TRBJ1-5
V gene: TRBV19
CDR3 protein: CASDKGYQGNQPQHF
CDR3 DNA: TGTGCCAGCGATAAGGGTTATCAGGGCAATCAGCCCCAGCATTTT

D gene: .
clone size: .
J gene: TRBJ2-3
V gene: TRBV5-1
CDR3 protein: CASSLVGVGTDTQYF
CDR3 DNA: TGCGCCAGCAGCTTGGTAGGAGTCGGCACAGATACGCAGTATTTT

D gene: TRBD2
clone size: .
J gene: TRBJ2-2
V gene: TRBV7-7
CDR3 protein: CASSPTSGRSTGELFF
CDR3 DNA: TGTGCTAGCAGCCCCACTAGCGGGAGGAGCACCGGGGAGCTGTTTTTT

D gene: .
clone size: once
J gene: TRBJ1-3
V gene: TRBV4-3
CDR3 protein: CASSQDAPRVFGNTIYF
CDR3 DNA: TGCGCCAGCAGCCAAGACGCCCCCAGGGTGTTTGGAAACACCATATATTTT

D gene: .
clone size: .
J gene: TRBJ2-5
V gene: TRBV14
CDR3 protein: CASSQGSRAPQYF
CDR3 DNA: TGTGCCAGCAGCCAAGGGAGCAGGGCCCCTCAGTACTTC

D gene: TRBD2
clone size: .
J gene: TRBJ2-1
V gene: TRBV6-6
CDR3 protein: CASSTDAGVRYNEQFF
CDR3 DNA: TGTGCCAGCAGTACGGATGCGGGAGTACGCTACAATGAGCAGTTCTTC

D gene: .
clone size: few
J gene: TRBJ1-1
V gene: TRBV28
CDR3 protein: CASSLLTGDTEAFF
CDR3 DNA: TGTGCCAGCAGTTTACTCACGGGGGACACTGAAGCTTTCTTT

D gene: .
clone size: once
J gene: TRBJ2-1
V gene: TRBV11-3
CDR3 protein: CASSLDSGYNEQFF
CDR3 DNA: TGTGCCAGCAGCTTAGATTCGGGCTACAATGAGCAGTTCTTC

D gene: .
clone size: .
J gene: TRBJ2-2
V gene: TRBV19
CDR3 protein: CASSMGGGDGTGELFF
CDR3 DNA: TGTGCCAGTAGTATGGGCGGGGGCGATGGCACCGGGGAGCTGTTTTTT

D gene: .
clone size: .
J gene: TRBJ1-1
V gene: TRBV14
CDR3 protein: CASSQVRSEAFF
CDR3 DNA: TGTGCCAGCAGCCAAGTGCGGAGTGAAGCTTTCTTT

D gene: .
clone size: .
J gene: TRBJ1-2
V gene: TRBV19
CDR3 protein: CASSIDQANRYGYTF
CDR3 DNA: TGTGCCAGTAGTATAGACCAGGCTAACCGCTATGGCTACACCTTC

D gene: .
clone size: .
J gene: TRBJ2-1
V gene: TRBV19
CDR3 protein: CASSAQSGAEQFF
CDR3 DNA: TGTGCCAGTAGTGCCCAATCCGGGGCTGAGCAGTTCTTC

D gene: TRBD2
clone size: .
J gene: TRBJ2-1
V gene: TRBV7-3
CDR3 protein: CASSFGGSSYNEQFF
CDR3 DNA: TGTGCCAGCAGCTTCGGCGGGAGCTCCTACAATGAGCAGTTCTTC